This T cell receptor beta chain stems from a study of cytomegalovirus exposure and HLA in healthy donors. Points from the study as a whole: The analysis excluded some indistinguishable V segments, including TRBV6-2 and TRBV6-3.

Notes on this clone: Antigen: not known.

The CDR3 has 18 amino acids. From germline, CDR1 is MGHRA and CDR2 YSYEKL. Losses at the gene ends were 3 bases for V and 2 bases for J; bases not matched to a gene: 14. This PCR relied on a set of 60 Vbeta primers and 13 Jbeta primers. The assay was immunoSEQ multiplex PCR, and TCRdb's table has in-frame clones only and misses some. The sample lists some 200,000 clones; over 75% were seen once. The material sequenced was PBMCs. The sequence was obtained from a female donor in good health and CMV-seronegative. V usage is TRBV4-1 and J usage is TRBJ2-7, with TRBD1 matching over 9 bases. CDR3 in amino acids: CASSHLPGQGRIPYEQYF. The CDR3 coding sequence is TGCGCCAGCAGCCATCTCCCGGGACAGGGAAGGATACCCTACGAGCAGTACTTC.